This TCR beta chain was identified in a study of blood T cell repertoires in COVID-19. Study information: Italy, Spain and the United States were the sources of the convalescent and acute COVID-19 samples. PBMCs, B-cell-depleted T cells, or T cells were the source of the cDNA or gDNA that made up the material.

CDR3 length: 12 amino acids. V was clipped by 5 bases and J by 4 bases, with 7 bases between them. Germline V CDR1 and CDR2: KGHDR, SFDVKD. Under the authors' procedure: Amplification of reference gene primers provided the estimated nucleated cell counts. Sequencing was performed with immunoSEQ multiplex PCR; in TCRdb, only in-frame clones are kept and a portion is missing. V, J and clone size are those of that table, while D and trimming were read from the DNA. The sample consists of about 59,000 clones, around 86% of them appearing once. The sequencing sample was made of peripheral blood. V and J are TRBV24-1 and TRBJ1-2; no clear D. The origin of this receptor is an elderly woman with active or convalescent COVID-19. The CDR3 region is CATSGAGYGYTF. CDR3 nucleotides: TGTGCCACCAGTGGGGCAGGCTATGGCTACACCTTC.